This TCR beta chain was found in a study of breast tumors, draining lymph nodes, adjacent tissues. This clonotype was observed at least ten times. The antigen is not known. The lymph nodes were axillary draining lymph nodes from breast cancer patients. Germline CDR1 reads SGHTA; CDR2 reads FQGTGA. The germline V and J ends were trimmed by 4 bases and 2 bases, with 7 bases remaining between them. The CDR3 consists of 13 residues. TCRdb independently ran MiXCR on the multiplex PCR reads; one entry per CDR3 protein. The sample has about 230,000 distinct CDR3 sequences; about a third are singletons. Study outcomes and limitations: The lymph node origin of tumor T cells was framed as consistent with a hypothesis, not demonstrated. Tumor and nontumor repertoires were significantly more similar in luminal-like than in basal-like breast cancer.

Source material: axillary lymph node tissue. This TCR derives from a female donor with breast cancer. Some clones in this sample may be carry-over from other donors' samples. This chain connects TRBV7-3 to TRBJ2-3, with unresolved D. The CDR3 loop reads CASSSPYTDTQYF. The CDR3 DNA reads TGTGCCAGCAGCTCGCCCTACACAGATACGCAGTATTTT.